Below, 28 T cell receptor beta chains from the same sample are listed, as sequenced in a study of cytotoxic CD8 clonotypes in ibrutinib-treated CLL. Clones were read by immunoSEQ multiplex PCR, and TCRdb kept only the in-frame ones, dropping some. This sample carries 300,000 to 400,000 clones, roughly 67% of them seen once, and the ten largest clones take 5% to 6.5%. Sequences were derived from PBMCs, sampled after 36 months of ibrutinib treatment. The source is a human donor with chronic lymphocytic leukemia.

V and J are TRBV5-1 and TRBJ1-1; D call uncertain. CDR3 length equals 17 residues. CDR1 and CDR2 (germline): SGHRS, YFSETQ. V was trimmed by 0 bases and J by 3 bases, leaving 18 bases between them. The CDR3 protein is CASSLASQFAIHTEAFF. CDR3 coding DNA: TGCGCCAGCAGCTTGGCCTCTCAATTCGCCATCCACACTGAAGCTTTCTTT. Full variable domain (outside the CDR3, taken from reference TRBV5-1 and TRBJ1-1): KAGVTQTPRYLIKTRGQQVTLSCSPISGHRSVSWYQQTPGQGLQFLFEYFSETQRNKGNFPGRFSGRQFSNSRSEMNVSTLELGDSALYLCASSLASQFAIHTEAFFGQGTRLTVV.

The rearrangement joins TRBV4-2 to TRBJ2-7; 14 bases map to TRBD2. CDR3 size: 19 residues. V was clipped by 3 bases and J by 2 bases; unmatched bases: 12. The germline gives CDR1 LGHNA, CDR2 YNFKEQ. The CDR3 is CASSQRVGTSGGRAYEQYF. In nucleotides, the CDR3 is TGTGCCAGCAGCCAGCGGGTGGGGACTAGCGGGGGAAGAGCCTACGAGCAGTACTTC.

This clone has only a few counts. V and J are TRBV4-1 and TRBJ2-7; 8 bases line up with TRBD2. CDR1 and CDR2 from the germline V gene are MGHRA and YSYEKL. The V segment lost 6 bases and the J segment 4 bases; nucleotides outside the gene matches: 5. The CDR3 sequence is 13 residues long. The chain's CDR3 is CASSRTSQYEQYF. For the CDR3, the DNA is TGCGCCAGCAGTCGGACTAGCCAGTACGAGCAGTACTTC.

The chain joins TRBV5-4 to TRBJ2-7; D unresolved. V shed 0 bases and J shed 2 bases, with 9 bases lying between them. Germline V gene data show CDR1 as SGHNT and CDR2 as YYREEE (reference sequence). This CDR3 contains 14 residues. The DNA for the CDR3 is TGTGCCAGCAGCTTGGGGGGATGGGCCTACGAGCAGTACTTC. Its translation is CASSLGGWAYEQYF.

The rearrangement joins TRBV5-4 to TRBJ2-1; D is ambiguous. V was shortened by 3 bases and J by 3 bases, with 13 bases between the two germline ends. The CDR3 extends over 15 amino acids. The germline V gene has CDR1 SGHNT and CDR2 YYREEE (reference sequence). CDR3 sequence: CASSSDSPGYNEQFF. The DNA for the CDR3 is TGTGCCAGCAGCTCCGACTCCCCTGGCTACAATGAGCAGTTCTTC.

This chain joins TRBV5-4 and TRBJ2-1; D might be TRBD1 (6 bases). The germline V gene has CDR1 SGHNT and CDR2 YYREEE (reference sequence). Trimming cost V 0 bases and J 4 bases, with 11 bases left between them. The CDR3 has 15 residues. The CDR3 spells CASSLGAGAYNEQFF. CDR3 DNA sequence: TGTGCCAGCAGCTTGGGAGCAGGGGCTTACAATGAGCAGTTCTTC.

This chain links TRBV19 with TRBJ2-1, with TRBD1 matching over 10 bases. The CDR3 has 16 residues. The V and J ends lost 3 bases and 2 bases, in that order; junction bases with no gene match: 4. Per the germline V gene, CDR1 is LNHDA and CDR2 is SQIVND (reference sequence). CDR3 nucleotides: TGTGCCAGTAGTATTATCGGACAGGGGGCCTACAATGAGCAGTTCTTC. This translates into CASSIIGQGAYNEQFF.

This chain joins TRBV29-1 and TRBJ2-7, with a weak D call TRBD2 (6 bases). From germline, CDR1 is SQVTM and CDR2 ANQGSEA. This CDR3 has 14 residues. Trimming took 1 base from V and 8 from J, leaving 18 bases between them. The DNA for the CDR3 is TGCAGCGTTGAAGGGGGGGAAAGGGCTACGCAGCAGTACTTC. Translated, it gives CSVEGGERATQQYF.

A few counts support this clone. The V gene is TRBV6-1, the J gene TRBJ1-6, with 9 bases fitting TRBD1. In germline, CDR1 is MNHNS, CDR2 SASEGT. This CDR3 has 13 amino acids. V shed 6 bases, J shed 10 bases, and the junction held 4 bases outside the gene matches. CDR3 protein: CASSWDRVSPLHF. The DNA of the CDR3 is TGTGCCAGCAGCTGGGACAGGGTGTCACCCCTCCACTTT.

V is TRBV28 and J is TRBJ2-7; the D gene is possibly TRBD1 (5 bases). The germline V gene has CDR1 MDHEN and CDR2 SYDVKM. The CDR3 spans 14 residues. V lost 8 bases and J 0 bases, leaving 14 bases between the germline ends. This CDR3 reads CASWGRLNSYEQYF. CDR3 DNA: TGTGCCAGCTGGGGCCGACTCAACTCCTACGAGCAGTACTTC.

About this clone: No conserved phenylalanine or tryptophan ends this CDR3, so it is likely a read error. No DNA is shown, since the ends of the CDR3 on it are uncertain; the CDR3 is the one TCRdb lists. This chain's CDR3 is CASSEGRLGEI. The V and J genes are TRBV6-1 and TRBJ1-4; the tabulated D call, TRBD1, remains unverified against the DNA. 11 amino acids form the CDR3, both terminal residues included. From germline, CDR1 is MNHNS and CDR2 SASEGT.

The gene calls are TRBV10-3 and TRBJ2-7; TRBD2 might be the D (7 bases). The CDR3 sequence is 14 residues long. Trimming shortened V by 4 bases and J by 3 bases, and 13 bases separated the two germline ends. Germline V CDR1 and CDR2: ENHRY, SYGVKD. The CDR3 sequence is CAISGGGGGYEQYF. The CDR3, as DNA: TGTGCCATCAGTGGAGGGGGAGGGGGCTACGAGCAGTACTTC.

This chain links TRBV6-1 with TRBJ2-7, with D unclear. V shed 0 bases and J shed 4 bases, with 13 bases lying between them. The CDR3 contains 15 residues. Germline CDR1 is MNHNS and CDR2 is SASEGT. CDR3 sequence: CASSEAGTILYEQYF. For the CDR3, the DNA is TGTGCCAGCAGTGAAGCGGGAACGATTCTATACGAGCAGTACTTC.

The chain is built from TRBV11-2 and TRBJ1-1; TRBD1 aligns across 7 bases. The V segment lost 4 bases and the J segment 4 bases; nucleotides outside the gene matches: 15. The CDR3 length is 17 residues. The germline V gene has CDR1 SGHAT and CDR2 FQNNGV. The CDR3 region has the DNA TGTGCCAGCAGCTCCGGACAGGTCAACTTCGGAGGCACTGAAGCTTTCTTT. As protein: CASSSGQVNFGGTEAFF.

The rearrangement joins TRBV7-2 to TRBJ2-7; 9 nucleotides line up with TRBD2. The trim removed 5 bases at V and 0 bases at J, leaving 8 bases unmatched. The CDR3 runs to 16 residues. From germline, CDR1 is SGHTA and CDR2 FQGNSA. CDR3 residues: CASSPPRGRASYEQYF. Here the CDR3 DNA reads TGTGCCAGCAGCCCCCCCCGCGGGAGGGCCTCCTACGAGCAGTACTTC.

In this sample, this clone turned up a few times. V usage is TRBV11-2 and J usage is TRBJ2-7; 9 bases agree with TRBD2. This CDR3 spans 15 amino acids. V lost 1 base to trimming and J lost 7 bases; unmatched junction nucleotides: 8. CDR1 and CDR2 from the germline V gene are SGHAT and FQNNGV. CDR3 sequence: CASSLATSGAIEQYF. The CDR3, as DNA: TGTGCCAGCAGCTTAGCGACTAGCGGAGCTATTGAGCAGTACTTC.

The V call is TRBV19, the J call TRBJ2-7, with 9 bases lining up with TRBD1. V shed 5 bases and J 4 bases; nucleotides not matched to a gene: 6. The CDR3 consists of 14 residues. CDR1 and CDR2 (germline): LNHDA, SQIVND (reference sequence). The chain's CDR3 is CASSEAGQGYEQYF. The CDR3 DNA sequence: TGTGCCAGTAGTGAAGCGGGACAGGGTTACGAGCAGTACTTC.

CDR3 DNA: TGTGCCAGCAGCTTTTTACATGATGGAGATACGCAGTATTTT. This translates into CASSFLHDGDTQYF. The chain carries TRBV7-6 and TRBJ2-3; D gene unclear. The CDR3 consists of 14 residues. Germline V lookup: CDR1 SGHVS, CDR2 FNYEAQ. The ends were cut back, 3 bases at V and 5 bases at J, with 12 bases in the middle.

This clone was counted a few times. V is TRBV7-8 and J is TRBJ2-5; D is uncertain. Trimming pared 5 bases from V and 4 bases from J, leaving 17 bases between. The CDR3 contains 15 residues. Germline CDR1 reads SGHVS; CDR2 reads FQNEAQ. In DNA, the CDR3 is TGTGCCAGCAGCATACCTCCTGACATTAGAGAGACCCAGTACTTC. Translation: CASSIPPDIRETQYF.

The chain couples TRBV27 to TRBJ2-1; no firm D call. The CDR3 length is 12 residues. V was pared by 9 bases and J by 12 bases, with 18 bases between. Germline-derived CDR1 and CDR2 are MNHEY and SMNVEV (reference sequence). Here the CDR3 DNA reads TGTGCCAGTATCTCGGTTAGTATGCGGCAGTTCTTC. It yields the protein CASISVSMRQFF.

The chain combines TRBV6-5 with TRBJ2-7; perhaps TRBD2 as D (5 bases). Trimming took 6 bases from V and 5 from J, leaving 17 bases between them. Germline V lookup: CDR1 MNHEY, CDR2 SVGAGI. The CDR3 is made up of 14 amino acids. CDR3 sequence (DNA): TGTGCCAGCAGACCTTCACTAGGAACCGACGAGCAGTACTTC. Encoded protein: CASRPSLGTDEQYF.

The rearrangement links TRBV28 to TRBJ2-5, with TRBD2 matching over 11 bases. This CDR3 is 17 amino acids long. Germline CDR1 MDHEN, CDR2 SYDVKM. Unmatched junction bases numbered 8, after V lost 3 bases and J lost 2 bases. The DNA of the CDR3 is TGTGCCAGCAGTTTGGGGCGACTAGCGGGGCTTCAAGAGACCCAGTACTTC. Residues: CASSLGRLAGLQETQYF.

The chain couples TRBV29-1 to TRBJ2-7; D might be TRBD2 (5 bases). The CDR3 totals 13 residues. V was trimmed by 4 bases and J by 5 bases, leaving 15 bases between them. Germline CDR1 reads SQVTM; CDR2 reads ANQGSEA. CDR3 nucleotides: TGCAGCGTTGGAAGAGGGTCACCCCACGAGCAGTACTTC. Encoded protein: CSVGRGSPHEQYF.

In DNA, the CDR3 is TGCGCCAGCAGCCAAGCGGCTAGCGGGAGAGCCCCAGATACGCAGTATTTT. Amino acids: CASSQAASGRAPDTQYF. The rearrangement uses TRBV4-1 and TRBJ2-3, with 10 bases fitting TRBD2. J was trimmed by 4 bases and V by 1 base; bases with no gene match: 8. This CDR3 spans 17 amino acids. Germline V lookup: CDR1 MGHRA, CDR2 YSYEKL.

The rearrangement links TRBV11-2 to TRBJ1-2; the D gene is possibly TRBD1 (5 bases). Trimming removed 5 bases at V and 5 bases at J, with 12 bases between. Germline CDR1 is SGHAT and CDR2 is FQNNGV. This CDR3 region has 13 residues. For the CDR3, the DNA is TGTGCCAGCAGCCAGGGCTGGTCTTATGGCTACACCTTC. This codes for CASSQGWSYGYTF.

This chain connects TRBV25-1 to TRBJ2-1; 8 bases are a match to TRBD2. The CDR3 has 14 residues. The junction had 3 bases not matched to a gene; V was cut back by 4 bases and J by 4 bases. CDR1 is MGHDK, CDR2 SYGVNS, per germline. The CDR3 DNA follows: TGTGCCAGCAGTGTTAGCGGGAAGTACAATGAGCAGTTCTTC. Its protein is CASSVSGKYNEQFF.

In its sample, this clone was seen a few times. The rearrangement uses TRBV28 and TRBJ1-1; 8 bases align to TRBD1. J was trimmed by 5 bases and V by 6 bases; bases with no gene match: 8. This CDR3 has 14 amino acids. From germline, CDR1 is MDHEN and CDR2 SYDVKM. The CDR3 region is CASSTGTGWTEAFF. In DNA, the CDR3 is TGTGCCAGCAGCACCGGGACAGGTTGGACTGAAGCTTTCTTT.

The gene calls are TRBV19 and TRBJ1-6; D unclear. This CDR3 has 15 residues. Germline V gives CDR1 LNHDA, CDR2 SQIVND (reference sequence). V dropped 3 bases and J dropped 5 bases, with 11 bases sitting between them. In DNA form, the CDR3 reads TGTGCCAGTAGTATCCAGGTTCAGGATAATTCACCCCTCCACTTT. Amino acid sequence: CASSIQVQDNSPLHF.